This T cell receptor beta chain comes out of a study of blood T cell repertoires in COVID-19. Study overall: From the United States, Italy and Spain came samples of acute and convalescent COVID-19. PBMCs, B-cell-depleted T cells, or T cells provided the cDNA or gDNA that made up the material.

The CDR3 contains 11 residues. Trimming took off 5 bases at V and 4 bases at J, with 5 bases between the two ends. Germline values: CDR1 SNHLY, CDR2 FYNNEI. Original processing methods: Reference gene primer amplification gave estimated nucleated cell counts. Some clones are missing from TCRdb's copy, which holds only in-frame ones; the method was immunoSEQ multiplex PCR. Clonal size and the V and J genes are those of that table, whereas D and trimming came from the DNA. The table includes about 180,000 clones, 70% to 90% detected once. This chain connects TRBV2 to TRBJ1-1; D unclear. Sequenced material: peripheral blood. This clonotype was obtained from a man aged 45-65 years with active or convalescent COVID-19. The CDR3 reads CASSISTEAFF. CDR3 sequence (DNA): TGTGCCAGCAGTATCAGCACTGAAGCTTTCTTT. Full variable domain (outside the CDR3, taken from reference TRBV2 and TRBJ1-1): EPEVTQTPSHQVTQMGQEVILRCVPISNHLYFYWYRQILGQKVEFLVSFYNNEISEKSEIFDDQFSVERPDGSNFTLKIRSTKLEDSAMYFCASSISTEAFFGQGTRLTVV.